This T cell receptor beta chain was identified during a study of blood T cells in healthy people across ages. The sample providers were healthy Caucasian people from Russia, aged about 6 to 95. This CDR3 comprises 15 residues. Trimming took off 5 bases at V and 4 bases at J, with 17 bases between the two ends. From germline, CDR1 is LGHNA and CDR2 YNFKEQ. This clonotype was counted a few times. Its target is not known. The use of a sample-barcoded 5' primer and a J-beta primer mix characterized a second PCR of roughly 7 to 11 cycles. Each cDNA molecule was tagged by a template-switch adaptor with 12 random nucleotides. TCRdb re-analysed the 5' RACE reads in MiXCR, keeping a single row per CDR3 protein. Altogether under 1,000,000 distinct CDR3 sequences are present, roughly 40% being singletons, with the ten largest covering over 10%. Whole-study findings and limits: Among long-lived donors, naive CD4+ cells were more numerous and diversity higher than in aged donors.

Sequencing used blood. This receptor was obtained from a man aged 18 to 29 in good health. The chain is built from TRBV4-2 and TRBJ1-1; possibly TRBD1 for D (5 bases). Here the CDR3 reads CASSKGREGTTEAFF. The CDR3 DNA is TGTGCCAGCAGCAAGGGACGGGAGGGGACCACTGAAGCTTTCTTT.